The clone carrying this T cell receptor beta chain occurred a few times. This specimen comes from a study of T cells after yellow fever vaccination. Overall study findings and caveats: Weaker, the secondary response peaked sooner, at day 5 versus 15. Reappearance after the booster was observed for most primary-vaccination clones (about 96% CD4, roughly 88% CD8).

By 5'RACE template switching, TCR cDNA was produced, with a universal primer site and UMIs added in the process. TCRdb reprocessed the 5' RACE reads with MiXCR, giving one entry per CDR3 protein. Among more than 65,000 distinct CDR3 sequences, about an eighth were seen once, and the ten largest hold about 22%. There are 15 residues in the CDR3. The V gene end was trimmed by 6 bases and the J gene end by 2 bases; junction bases not matched to a gene: 8. Germline V gene lookup returns CDR1 DFQATT and CDR2 SNEGSKA (reference sequence). This material consisted of CD8+ T cells not binding an NS4B(214-222) dextramer, sorted from PBMCs, taken less than 25 days after the first yellow fever vaccination. The receptor was derived from a man younger than 35 who received the YFV17D yellow fever vaccine. The rearrangement links TRBV20-1 to TRBJ2-3; TRBD1 aligns across 10 bases. CDR3 region: CSAAGTGVLTDTQYF. Here the CDR3 DNA reads TGCAGTGCGGCCGGGACAGGGGTACTCACAGATACGCAGTATTTT.